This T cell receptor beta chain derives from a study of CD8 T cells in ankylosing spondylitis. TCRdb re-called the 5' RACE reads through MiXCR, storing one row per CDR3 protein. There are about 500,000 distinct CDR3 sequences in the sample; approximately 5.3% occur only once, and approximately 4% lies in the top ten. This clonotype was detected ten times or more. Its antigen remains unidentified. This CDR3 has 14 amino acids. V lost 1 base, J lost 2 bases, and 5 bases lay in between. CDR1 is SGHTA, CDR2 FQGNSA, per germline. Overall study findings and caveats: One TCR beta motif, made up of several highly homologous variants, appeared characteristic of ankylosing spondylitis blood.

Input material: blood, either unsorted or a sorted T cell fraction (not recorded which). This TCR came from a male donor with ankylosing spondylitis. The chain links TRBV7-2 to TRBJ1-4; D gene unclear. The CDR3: CASSLGFTNEKLFF. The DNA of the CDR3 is TGTGCCAGCAGCTTAGGGTTTACTAATGAAAAACTGTTTTTT.